A selection of T cell receptor beta chains follows, all from one sample in a study of blood T cell repertoires in COVID-19. Measured with immunoSEQ multiplex PCR; TCRdb has only the in-frame clones, and not every one. This sample yields 320,000 or so clones, of which about 90% are seen a single time; over 0.8% belongs to the top ten. Specimen: PBMCs or T cells enriched from blood (not recorded which). These TCRs come from a woman aged 25 to 45 who had recovered from COVID-19. Each CDR3 is given with its conserved first and last residue. D genes are given only for firm matches. The size entry is marked missing in some rows and otherwise reads once, few, many or a size class.

V gene	clone size	J gene	D gene	CDR3 DNA	CDR3 protein
TRBV19	.	TRBJ2-1	.	TGTGCCAGTAGTAAAGTCGACAGGACCAATGAGCAGTTCTTC	CASSKVDRTNEQFF
TRBV28	.	TRBJ1-2	TRBD1	TGTGCCAGCAGCCAAGGCGGGACAGGGGGCTTTCTTGGCTACACCTTC	CASSQGGTGGFLGYTF
TRBV12-3/TRBV12-4	.	TRBJ2-7	TRBD1	TGTGCCAGCACCATAAGATGGGAGACAGGGGCATTCTTC	CASTIRWETGAFF
TRBV7-8	.	TRBJ2-5	.	TGTGCCAGCAGCTTAAGTAACACCCAAGAGACCCAGTACTTC	CASSLSNTQETQYF
TRBV7-9	.	TRBJ1-6	TRBD1	TGTGCCAGCAGCTCTCATCAGGGGGCTGATTCACCCCTCCACTTT	CASSSHQGADSPLHF
TRBV18	.	TRBJ1-6	.	TGTGCCAGCTCACCACTCCCCGGCAGGCCCTCCTATAATTCACCCCTCCACTTT	CASSPLPGRPSYNSPLHF
TRBV28	.	TRBJ1-1	.	TGTGCCAGCACCCTCTCCCCCACTGAAGCTTTCTTT	CASTLSPTEAFF
TRBV25-1	.	TRBJ1-1	.	TGTGCCAGCTCCGACAGATTGAACACTGAAGCTTTCTTT	CASSDRLNTEAFF
TRBV6-2/TRBV6-3	.	TRBJ2-2	TRBD2	TGTGCCAGCAGTTACTCGCGACTAGCGGGGATGACCGGGGAGCTGTTTTTT	CASSYSRLAGMTGELFF
TRBV4-3	.	TRBJ1-2	.	TGCGCCAGCAGCCAAGATGAGCAGGCTTATGGCTACACCTTC	CASSQDEQAYGYTF
TRBV3-1/TRBV3-2	.	TRBJ2-3	TRBD1	TGTGCCAGCAGCCAAGCCCGGACAGGGTCAGATACGCAGTATTTT	CASSQARTGSDTQYF
TRBV3-1/TRBV3-2	.	TRBJ2-5	.	TGTGCCAGCACCCCGGGAGCAGAGACCCAGTACTTC	CASTPGAETQYF
TRBV30	.	TRBJ2-7	TRBD1	TGTGCCTGGAGTGTAGGTTCGGGACAGTACTACGAGCAGTACTTC	CAWSVGSGQYYEQYF
TRBV7-9	.	TRBJ2-5	TRBD1	TGTGCCAGCAGCCACGGACAGGGAGACTACTCGGTCGAAGAGACCCAGTACTTC	CASSHGQGDYSVEETQYF
TRBV28	.	TRBJ1-4	.	TGTGCCAGCACCATGAATGAAAAACTGTTTTTT	CASTMNEKLFF
TRBV2	once	TRBJ1-6	.	TGTGCCAGCAAAAACAGGGCAGATTCACCCCTCCACTTT	CASKNRADSPLHF
TRBV2	.	TRBJ1-2	TRBD1	TGTGCCAGCAGTGACCGTTCAGGGGGCTATAGGTATGGCTACACCTTC	CASSDRSGGYRYGYTF
TRBV5-1	.	TRBJ1-1	TRBD1	TGCGCCAGCAGCCCGCGGACAGGGGGGAACACTGAAGCTTTCTTT	CASSPRTGGNTEAFF
TRBV28	.	TRBJ2-7	.	TGTGCCAGCAGCCAAACAGGGACCTCCTACGAGCAGTACTTC	CASSQTGTSYEQYF
TRBV7-2	.	TRBJ1-2	.	TGTGCCAGCAGCTACGACAGAAACTATGGCTACACCTTC	CASSYDRNYGYTF
TRBV3-1/TRBV3-2	.	TRBJ1-4	TRBD1	TGTGCCAGCAGCCGACAGGGCAATAATGAAAAACTGTTTTTT	CASSRQGNNEKLFF
TRBV10-3	.	TRBJ1-1	.	TGTGCCATCAGTGGACAGGATCTGAACACTGAAGCTTTCTTT	CAISGQDLNTEAFF
TRBV7-2	.	TRBJ2-3	.	TGTGCCAGCAGCTGGTCGCAGAACGCAGATACGCAGTATTTT	CASSWSQNADTQYF
TRBV5-4	.	TRBJ2-5	.	TGTGCCAGCAGCCATAACAGGGTAACTCAAGAGACCCAGTACTTC	CASSHNRVTQETQYF
TRBV4-1	.	TRBJ2-7	.	TGCGCCAGCAGCCAAGTTGGCAGGGCGGTTAGCGAGCAGTACTTC	CASSQVGRAVSEQYF
TRBV15	.	TRBJ1-2	.	TGTGCCACCAGCAGAGAATCCGGGAACGGTGGAGCTAGCGGCTACACCTTC	CATSRESGNGGASGYTF
TRBV19	.	TRBJ2-1	TRBD2	TGTGCCAGTAGTATTTCTTGGCGGGGGGGCCACAATGAGCAGTTCTTC	CASSISWRGGHNEQFF
TRBV6-1	.	TRBJ1-2	.	TGTGCCAGCAGTGAAAGGGGCGCTTATGGCTACACCTTC	CASSERGAYGYTF
TRBV5-1	.	TRBJ2-1	.	TGCGCCAGCAGCTTGGGTCAGGGTTCCTACAATGAGCAGTTCTTC	CASSLGQGSYNEQFF
TRBV5-5	.	TRBJ1-1	.	TGTGCCAGCAGCCGCAGGGTGATCGGGGGGAACACTGAAGCTTTCTTT	CASSRRVIGGNTEAFF
TRBV29-1	.	TRBJ2-3	TRBD2	TGCAGCGTTCGACTAGCCGTATCCACAGATACGCAGTATTTT	CSVRLAVSTDTQYF
TRBV10-1	.	TRBJ2-2	TRBD2	TGCGCCAGCAGCAGGACTAGCGGGGGGGAAATCGGGGAGCTGTTTTTT	CASSRTSGGEIGELFF
TRBV5-8	.	TRBJ1-3	.	TGTGCCAGCAGCTCCCTCGTGGGGGGAACGGGAAACACCATATATTTT	CASSSLVGGTGNTIYF
TRBV29-1	once	TRBJ2-3	TRBD1	TGCAGCGACCTTCAGGGGGCCCGCACAGATACGCAGTATTTT	CSDLQGARTDTQYF
TRBV28	.	TRBJ2-5	.	TGTGCCAGCAAAGGAAACAGGGTTTCAGAGACCCAGTACTTC	CASKGNRVSETQYF
TRBV2	.	TRBJ2-7	.	TGTGCCAGCAGTGTCGCTCTTGGACAGCTCTACGAGCAGTACTTC	CASSVALGQLYEQYF
TRBV4-1	.	TRBJ1-4	.	TGCGCCAGCAGCCAAGCGGGGTTAGGTGAAAAACTGTTTTTT	CASSQAGLGEKLFF
TRBV3-1/TRBV3-2	.	TRBJ2-7	.	TGTGCCAGCAGCCTAAATCCCCCCGGGACATCTTACTCCTACGAGCAGTACTTC	CASSLNPPGTSYSYEQYF
TRBV28	.	TRBJ1-3	TRBD1	TGTGCCAGCAGTACCCAGGGGGCGGAAGGAAACACCATATATTTT	CASSTQGAEGNTIYF
TRBV19	.	TRBJ1-3	TRBD1	TGTGCCGGAGGGGACAGGGGAGGAAACACCATATATTTT	CAGGDRGGNTIYF
TRBV2	.	TRBJ1-6	TRBD1	TGTGCCAGCAGTCGCGGTGGGACAGGAAATTCACCCCTCCACTTT	CASSRGGTGNSPLHF
TRBV5-1	once	TRBJ1-1	.	TGCGCCAGCAGCCAGGGCCCTCTTGGAACTGAAGCTTTCTTT	CASSQGPLGTEAFF
TRBV7-2	.	TRBJ2-3	TRBD2	TGTGCCATCGCGGGGCGGGGGGGGGTAGATACGCAGTATTTT	CAIAGRGGVDTQYF